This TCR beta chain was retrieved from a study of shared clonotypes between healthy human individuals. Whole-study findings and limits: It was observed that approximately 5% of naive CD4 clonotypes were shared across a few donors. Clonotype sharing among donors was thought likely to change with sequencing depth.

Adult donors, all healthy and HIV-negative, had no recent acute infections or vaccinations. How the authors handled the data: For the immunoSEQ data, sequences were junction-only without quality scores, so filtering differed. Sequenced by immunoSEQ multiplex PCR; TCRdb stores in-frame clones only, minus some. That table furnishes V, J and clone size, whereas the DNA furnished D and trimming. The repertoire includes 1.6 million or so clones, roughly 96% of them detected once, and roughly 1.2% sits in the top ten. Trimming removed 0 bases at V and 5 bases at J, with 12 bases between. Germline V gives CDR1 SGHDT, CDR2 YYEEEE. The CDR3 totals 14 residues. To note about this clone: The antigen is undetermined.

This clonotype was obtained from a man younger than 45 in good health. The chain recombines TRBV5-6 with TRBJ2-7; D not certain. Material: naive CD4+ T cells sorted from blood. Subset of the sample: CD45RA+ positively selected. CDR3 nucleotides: TGTGCCAGCAGCTTGGGGCATCGTCTGAACGAGCAGTACTTC. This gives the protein CASSLGHRLNEQYF.